The clone carrying this T cell receptor (beta chain) was counted between two and nine times. These data originate in a study of control samples from healthy donors and cancer patients. The assay was immunoSEQ multiplex PCR, and TCRdb's table has in-frame clones only and misses some. The sample includes over 150,000 clones, more than 90% of them seen just once. This CDR3 comprises 13 residues. Germline V gene lookup returns CDR1 SGHNT and CDR2 YYREEE (reference sequence). The V segment lost 2 bases and the J segment 10 bases; nucleotides outside the gene matches: 8. The source material was blood. The chain joins TRBV5-4 to TRBJ1-1; 7 bases line up with TRBD1. This TCR was sampled from a man aged 25 to 45 in good health. CDR3 loop: CASSLKGAAGAFF. Here the CDR3 DNA reads TGTGCCAGCAGCTTAAAGGGGGCGGCCGGAGCTTTCTTT.